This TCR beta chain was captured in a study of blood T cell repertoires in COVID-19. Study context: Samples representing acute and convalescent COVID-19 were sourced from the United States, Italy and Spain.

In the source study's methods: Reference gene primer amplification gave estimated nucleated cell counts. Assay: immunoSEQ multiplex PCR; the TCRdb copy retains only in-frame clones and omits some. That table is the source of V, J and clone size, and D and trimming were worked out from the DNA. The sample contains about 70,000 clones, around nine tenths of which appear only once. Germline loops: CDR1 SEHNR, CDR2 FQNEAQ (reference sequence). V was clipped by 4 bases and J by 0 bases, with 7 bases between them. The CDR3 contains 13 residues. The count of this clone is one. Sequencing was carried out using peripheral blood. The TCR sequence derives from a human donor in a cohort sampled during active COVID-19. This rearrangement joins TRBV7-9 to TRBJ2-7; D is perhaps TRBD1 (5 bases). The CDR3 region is CASSSTASYEQYF. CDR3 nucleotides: TGTGCCAGCAGCTCGACAGCCTCCTACGAGCAGTACTTC.